The rows below give T cell receptor beta chains drawn from one sample of a study of blood T cell repertoires in COVID-19. Assay: immunoSEQ multiplex PCR; the TCRdb copy retains only in-frame clones and omits some. Here the sample spans roughly 120,000 clones, 80% to 90% being singletons. The sample was peripheral blood. The source of these receptors is a woman between 45 and 65 years old with acute or convalescent COVID-19. Each CDR3 is given with its conserved first and last residue. The D gene is left open where the match is weak. The size entry is marked missing in some rows and otherwise reads once, few, many or a size class.

j_call clone_size d_call v_call cdr3_nt cdr3_aa
TRBJ1-1 - - TRBV14 TGTGCCAGCAGCCACATCGGCACTGAAGCTTTCTTT CASSHIGTEAFF
TRBJ2-1 once TRBD2 TRBV10-3 TGTGCCATCAGTGCGATACTAGCGGGAGGGCCCAATGAGCAGTTCTTC CAISAILAGGPNEQFF
TRBJ1-1 - TRBD1 TRBV11-2 TGTGCCAGCAGCTTATGGACAGGGTCCACTGAAGCTTTCTTT CASSLWTGSTEAFF
TRBJ1-3 - - TRBV19 TGTGCCAGTAGTATCTCGGAGAGCTCTGGAAACACCATATATTTT CASSISESSGNTIYF
TRBJ1-2 - - TRBV24-1 TGTGCCACCAGTGATTCCAGGGGAGACTATGGCTACACCTTC CATSDSRGDYGYTF
TRBJ1-2 - - TRBV7-9 TGTGCCAGCAGCTTAGTGTACGAGGGGGACTATGGCTACACCTTC CASSLVYEGDYGYTF
TRBJ2-5 - - TRBV15 TGTGCCACCAGCAGAGATAGGGGTTTAGGAGAGACCCAGTACTTC CATSRDRGLGETQYF
TRBJ2-1 - TRBD2 TRBV3-1/TRBV3-2 TGTGCCAGCAGCTTAGTTCCAACTAGCGGGCCCCCAGATGAGCAGTTCTTC CASSLVPTSGPPDEQFF
TRBJ1-2 - - TRBV2 TGTGCCAGCAGTATAGACAGGGGCTACACCTTC CASSIDRGYTF
TRBJ1-4 - - TRBV4-1 TGCGCCAGCAGCCATGATCCGCAAAGACTCGAAAAACTGTTTTTT CASSHDPQRLEKLFF
TRBJ2-4 - - TRBV13 TGTGCCAGCAGTCCACCCGGACAGCTAGCCAAAAACATTCAGTACTTC CASSPPGQLAKNIQYF
TRBJ1-4 - TRBD1 TRBV7-2 TGTGCCAGCAGCGACAGGGGGCTTGAAAAACTGTTTTTT CASSDRGLEKLFF
TRBJ1-2 - - TRBV6-2/TRBV6-3 TGTGCCAGCGGCCGGGACAATTGGTCTGGCTACACCTTC CASGRDNWSGYTF
TRBJ1-1 - - TRBV4-3 TGCGCCAGCAGCCCCTACGGGGGGCTTGGTGAAGCTTTCTTT CASSPYGGLGEAFF
TRBJ2-5 - - TRBV18 TGTGCCAGCTCGGCCCCCGAGAACGGAGGAGAGACCCAGTACTTC CASSAPENGGETQYF
TRBJ1-1 - - TRBV5-1 TGCGCCAGCACCGCCGGGGGCACTGAAGCTTTCTTT CASTAGGTEAFF
TRBJ1-1 few TRBD1 TRBV29-1 TGCAGCGTCTTGGACAGGGGGCGAGGGAACACTGAAGCTTTCTTT CSVLDRGRGNTEAFF
TRBJ1-1 once - TRBV6-5 TGTGCCAGCACCGCGGGCTCGGTTTTGACTGAAGCTTTCTTT CASTAGSVLTEAFF
TRBJ1-4 - - TRBV10-1 TGCGTCTTGTCCGGAGTTAATGAAAAACTGTTTTTT CVLSGVNEKLFF
TRBJ2-2 - - TRBV3-1/TRBV3-2 TGTGCCAGCAGTTCCTGGGGGGAAGGGTCCGGGGAGCTGTTTTTT CASSSWGEGSGELFF
TRBJ1-2 once - TRBV30 TGTGCCTGGAGTCCCCCCCCAGGGCTCTATGGCTACACCTTC CAWSPPPGLYGYTF
TRBJ2-3 - TRBD2 TRBV20-1 TGCAGTGCTAGTGGCGGGAGGCACCCCGGCACAGATACGCAGTATTTT CSASGGRHPGTDTQYF
TRBJ1-4 - - TRBV10-3 TGTGCCATCAGTGAGGGGAGGGAAAAACTGTTTTTT CAISEGREKLFF
TRBJ1-5 - - TRBV12-3/TRBV12-4 TGTGCCAGCAGCTCACAGGGAAATCAGCCCCAGCATTTT CASSSQGNQPQHF
TRBJ1-1 - TRBD1 TRBV7-2 TGTGCCAGCAGGTTGACAGGGGGCGGTAACACTGAAGCTTTCTTT CASRLTGGGNTEAFF
TRBJ1-4 - - TRBV5-1 TGCGCCAGCAGCTTGGGGACATCAACTAATGAAAAACTGTTTTTT CASSLGTSTNEKLFF
TRBJ2-5 few - TRBV19 TGTGCCAGTAGTATAGGGGCGACAACAGAGACCCAGTACTTC CASSIGATTETQYF
TRBJ1-6 - - TRBV7-9 TGTGCCAGCAGCTTAAACAGTTATAATTCACCCCTCCACTTT CASSLNSYNSPLHF
TRBJ2-1 - TRBD1 TRBV2 TGTGCCAGCAGACAGGGGTACAATGAGCAGTTCTTC CASRQGYNEQFF
TRBJ1-2 - - TRBV24-1 TGTGCCACCAGTGATTCAAAGAGGGTCTATGGCTACACCTTC CATSDSKRVYGYTF
TRBJ2-7 - TRBD1 TRBV5-4 TGTGCCAGCAGCCCCAGGGCAGGGGGCTACGAGCAGTACTTC CASSPRAGGYEQYF
TRBJ1-5 - TRBD1 TRBV15 TGTGCCACCAGCACCGGGACAGGGCTAGGCCAGCCCCAGCATTTT CATSTGTGLGQPQHF